This T cell receptor (beta chain) was obtained from a study of CD8 T cells in ankylosing spondylitis (dated by TCRdb to about 2017). With regard to the full study: The study set out to find disease-linked TCR variants by profiling T cell receptor beta repertoires in ankylosing spondylitis patients and healthy donors. The full study cohort comprised roughly 24 ankylosing spondylitis patients and over 95 healthy donors. Peripheral blood was sampled, and synovial fluid was additionally collected from ankylosing spondylitis patients.

Only a few counts were recorded for this clonotype. This receptor's antigen is unknown. Base qualities are not at hand, and no much larger clone is one base apart. General conclusions and limits of the study: Blood from ankylosing spondylitis patients appeared to be characterized by a TCR beta motif made up of seven or eight highly homologous amino acid variants. A CD8+ phenotype was shown by the disease-linked clones, which were found at relatively low frequencies in peripheral blood. Some motif variants had previously been reported in the synovial fluid and blood of reactive arthritis patients, which suggests shared mechanisms of disease initiation. The disease-linked clones were reported to be significantly enriched in matched synovial fluid samples from ankylosing spondylitis patients.

The CDR3 runs 17 amino acids, cysteine and phenylalanine included. Only the CDR3 region is kept as DNA, spanning 51 bases read in frame from base 1. Relative to germline, V is missing 6 bases and J is missing 2 bases, with 12 bases of the junction outside any gene match. Based on the germline V gene (reference sequence), the CDR1 and CDR2 sequences are DFQATT and SNEGSKA. Reads for this sample came from an Illumina HiSeq 2500. TCR beta libraries were prepared by quantitative 5'-RACE with molecular barcodes. The paper's data handling went like this. A new computational method, built on a probabilistic model of VDJ rearrangement, was used to identify disease-linked TCR variants. The raw public reads went through TCRdb reprocessing: fastp at Q25, MiXCR clone calling, in-frame beta chains kept. Entries are consolidated by CDR3 protein sequence, retaining the most common genes and DNA. None of the V and J calls come from the authors' own analysis; TCRdb made them. A total of fewer than 450,000 distinct CDR3 sequences appear in this sample, 17% of them only once. The top ten clones comprise just over 1% of the sample.

Here the chain combines TRBV20-1 and TRBJ2-3; TRBD2 fits 12 bases in the junction. Sequenced: blood, either unsorted or a sorted T cell fraction (not recorded which). This clonotype was obtained from a male donor with ankylosing spondylitis. CDR3 protein: CSAKPSGRVLTTDTQYF. DNA sequence: TGCAGTGCGAAACCTAGCGGGAGGGTCCTCACCACAGATACGCAGTATTTT.